The next 20 T cell receptor beta chains were all read from a single sample in a study of blood T cell repertoires in COVID-19. Sequenced by immunoSEQ multiplex PCR; TCRdb stores in-frame clones only, minus some. Of about 170,000 clones in the sample, approximately 86% were seen once. The sample comprised peripheral blood. All receptors derive from a man in his 70s with acute or convalescent COVID-19.

This clone is a singleton in its sample. The J gene is TRBJ1-5, the V gene TRBV15; D not resolved. The CDR3 runs to 14 residues. Germline loops: CDR1 LNHNV, CDR2 YYDKDF (reference sequence). Trimming removed 5 bases from V and 1 base from J, with 9 bases in between. Written as DNA, the CDR3 is TGTGCCACCAGCGCACAGATAAGCAATCAGCCCCAGCATTTT. Translating it yields CATSAQISNQPQHF.

V gene TRBV5-4 combines with J gene TRBJ2-3, with D possibly matching TRBD1 (6 bases). The CDR3 length is 15 residues. Trimming stripped 4 bases from V and 0 bases from J, with 12 bases between. Germline CDR1 is SGHNT and CDR2 is YYREEE (reference sequence). CDR3 coding DNA: TGTGCCAGCAGCCCGTGGACAGCTAGCACAGATACGCAGTATTTT. Its protein is CASSPWTASTDTQYF.

The chain couples TRBV10-2 to TRBJ2-1; tentatively, D is TRBD1 (6 bases). This CDR3 region has 14 residues. Germline CDR1 and CDR2: WSHSY and SAAADI. The V end lost 6 bases, the J end lost 2 bases, and 11 bases lay between the germline ends. CDR3: CASSRQDTYNEQFF. The CDR3 nucleotides read TGCGCCAGCAGCCGACAGGACACCTACAATGAGCAGTTCTTC.

This clone showed up just a few times. CDR3 in amino acids: CASSSVAGGPGEQFF. CDR3 coding DNA: TGCGCCAGCAGCTCCGTAGCGGGAGGGCCGGGTGAGCAGTTCTTC. The J gene is TRBJ2-1, the V gene TRBV5-1; 11 bases are shared with TRBD2. This CDR3 contains 15 residues. The J segment lost 9 bases and the V segment lost 3 bases, leaving 8 bases of the junction unmatched. The germline V gene encodes CDR1 SGHRS and CDR2 YFSETQ.

V usage is TRBV7-2 and J usage is TRBJ2-7; D might be TRBD2 (6 bases). CDR3 size: 16 residues. V dropped 0 bases and J dropped 3 bases, with 15 bases sitting between them. Germline loops: CDR1 SGHTA, CDR2 FQGNSA. CDR3 region: CASSLAYRQGLYEQYF. The DNA for the CDR3 is TGTGCCAGCAGCTTAGCTTATAGGCAGGGACTCTACGAGCAGTACTTC.

This clone has a handful of counts. This chain uses TRBV6-5 with TRBJ1-1; TRBD1 aligns across 7 bases. The CDR3 is 14 residues long. The V gene's germline CDR1 is MNHEY and CDR2 SVGAGI. With 4 bases clipped from V and 3 bases from J, the junction kept 5 bases outside the gene matches. CDR3 sequence: CASSLFDRDTEAFF. CDR3 sequence (DNA): TGTGCCAGCAGTTTATTTGACAGGGACACTGAAGCTTTCTTT.

The gene calls are TRBV18 and TRBJ2-2; TRBD2 matches 8 bases. V lost 2 bases to trimming and J lost 4 bases; unmatched junction nucleotides: 3. The CDR3 has 15 amino acids. Germline V gene sequence: CDR1 KGHSH, CDR2 LQKENI. Here the CDR3 DNA reads TGTGCCAGCTCACCAAGCGGGAGTCCCACCGGGGAGCTGTTTTTT. Protein sequence: CASSPSGSPTGELFF.

The V call is TRBV9, the J call TRBJ1-1; unclear D gene. CDR3 length: 13 residues. Germline V gene data show CDR1 as SGDLS and CDR2 as YYNGEE. V was shortened by 4 bases and J by 1 base, with 8 bases between the two germline ends. This CDR3 is CASSSAGNTEAFF. The DNA of the CDR3 is TGTGCCAGCAGCTCAGCAGGGAACACTGAAGCTTTCTTT.

The rearrangement joins TRBV4-3 to TRBJ1-6; 8 bases agree with TRBD1. The CDR3 sequence is 15 residues long. V shed 6 bases and J 9 bases; nucleotides not matched to a gene: 10. The germline gives CDR1 LGHNA, CDR2 YSLEER. CDR3 loop: CASSLIGQGGSPLHF. The DNA of the CDR3 is TGCGCCAGCAGTTTAATAGGACAGGGTGGTTCACCCCTCCACTTT.

The count of this clone is one. The rearrangement links TRBV11-2 to TRBJ1-5; D not certain. The CDR3 totals 13 residues. Germline CDR1 and CDR2: SGHAT and FQNNGV. The V and J ends lost 6 bases and 3 bases respectively, with 9 bases between them. The CDR3 coding sequence is TGTGCCAGCAGTCCCTCCCTCAATCAGCCCCAGCATTTT. Translated, it gives CASSPSLNQPQHF.

The chain couples TRBV7-2 to TRBJ2-3; 10 bases align to TRBD2. CDR1 is SGHTA and CDR2 is FQGNSA in the germline V gene. The length of the CDR3 is 16 residues. Germline trimming cut 5 bases from V and 5 bases from J; bases unmatched to any gene: 10. The CDR3 coding sequence is TGTGCCAGCAGCCCCCGACTAGCGGGCGTTCAAGATACGCAGTATTTT. It codes for CASSPRLAGVQDTQYF.

V gene TRBV3-1 (or the pseudogene TRBV3-2) combines with J gene TRBJ2-2, with a possible D match to TRBD1 (6 bases). With 2 bases removed from V and 6 bases from J, the gap between germline ends came to 10 bases. The germline gives CDR1 LGHDT, CDR2 YNNKEL (reference sequence). The CDR3 loop spans 14 amino acids. CDR3 residues: CASSQTGQPGELFF. CDR3 nucleotides: TGTGCCAGCAGCCAAACAGGGCAACCCGGGGAGCTGTTTTTT.

The CDR3 loop reads CASSQGGSFYSYNSPLHF. DNA of the CDR3: TGCGCCAGCAGCCAAGGCGGCTCCTTTTACTCCTATAATTCACCCCTCCACTTT. V usage is TRBV4-1 and J usage is TRBJ1-6, with no clear D. Trimming removed 1 base from V and 0 bases from J, with 13 bases in between. Germline V gives CDR1 MGHRA, CDR2 YSYEKL. There are 18 residues in the CDR3.

A single count supports this clone. The gene calls are TRBV7-2 and TRBJ2-7; D might be TRBD2 (5 bases). Germline CDR1 and CDR2: SGHTA and FQGNSA. The CDR3 has 15 residues. V shed 2 bases and J shed 4 bases, with 15 bases lying between them. CDR3 coding DNA: TGTGCCAGCAGCTTAAGGATATCGGGGTATTACGAGCAGTACTTC. Translation: CASSLRISGYYEQYF.

The J gene is TRBJ2-2, the V gene TRBV9, with TRBD2 as a possible D gene (6 bases). Per germline, CDR1 SGDLS and CDR2 YYNGEE. CDR3 length: 14 amino acids. V was cut by 2 bases and J by 6 bases, with 11 bases left in between. The chain's CDR3 is CASSVPSDPGELFF. The DNA of the CDR3 is TGTGCCAGCAGCGTCCCTAGCGACCCCGGGGAGCTGTTTTTT.

The V and J genes are TRBV5-5 and TRBJ1-4, with a possible D match to TRBD1 (5 bases). The CDR3 is made up of 14 amino acids. The V gene lost 4 bases and the J gene lost 0 bases, with 7 bases spanning the gap. CDR1 is SGHKS, CDR2 YYEKEE, per germline (reference sequence). CDR3 region: CASSMTATNEKLFF. Here the CDR3 DNA reads TGTGCCAGCAGCATGACAGCAACTAATGAAAAACTGTTTTTT.

The gene calls are TRBV5-6 and TRBJ1-1; D not certain. CDR1 SGHDT and CDR2 YYEEEE come from the germline V gene. The CDR3 length is 14 residues. V was trimmed by 6 bases and J by 6 bases, leaving 18 bases between them. The chain's CDR3 is CASNTRGRGAEAFF. The CDR3 DNA follows: TGTGCCAGCAACACAAGAGGGCGCGGGGCTGAAGCTTTCTTT.

As to this clone: The sample has other DNA sequences that encode this CDR3 too. The chain has TRBV5-1 and TRBJ2-1, with TRBD2 matching over 11 bases. CDR1 and CDR2 from the germline V gene are SGHRS and YFSETQ. V lost 0 bases, J lost 4 bases, and 0 bases stayed unmatched. The CDR3 has 15 residues. The CDR3, as DNA: TGCGCCAGCAGCTTGGGACTAGCGGGGTACAATGAGCAGTTCTTC. Its translation: CASSLGLAGYNEQFF.

The chain joins TRBV5-1 to TRBJ2-7, with 12 positions matching TRBD1. The CDR3 loop spans 15 amino acids. Germline loops: CDR1 SGHRS, CDR2 YFSETQ. V lost 0 bases to trimming and J lost 6 bases; unmatched junction nucleotides: 4. The CDR3, as DNA: TGCGCCAGCAGCTTGGGGGGACAGGGGGCTAGCGAGCAGTACTTC. Its protein is CASSLGGQGASEQYF.

This chain uses TRBV11-2 with TRBJ1-1, with TRBD1 matching over 7 bases. The trim removed 5 bases at V and 11 bases at J, leaving 8 bases unmatched. The CDR3 runs 12 residues. CDR1 is SGHAT, CDR2 FQNNGV, per germline. The chain's CDR3 is CASSLNRGPAFF. CDR3 nucleotides: TGTGCCAGCAGCCTCAACAGGGGTCCGGCTTTCTTT.